This record concerns one T cell receptor (beta chain) sequence. Its antigen remains unidentified. This sample was included in a study of CD8+CD57+ T cells in acquired aplastic anemia. Study in general: CD4+ and CD8+ cells, once sorted, gave DNA averaging roughly 3.4 ug.

Study-wide results and caveats: Around 29 CD8+ CDR3 sequences were shared between patients and controls.

For CDR3 and TCR beta VDJ profiling, genomic DNA was the template used. TCRdb re-analysed the reads in MiXCR, keeping a single row per CDR3 protein. The data hold about 200,000 distinct CDR3 sequences, with 34% observed a single time. The clonotype comes from a human donor in good health, serving as a control. The material sequenced was sorted CD4+, CD8+, or CD8+CD57+ T cells (not recorded which) from PBMCs.

CDR3 residues: CASGLVPFTGFVTDTQYF. The CDR3 DNA is TGTGCTAGTGGTTTGGTACCATTCACAGGGTTCGTGACAGATACGCAGTATTTT. The gene calls are TRBV12-5 and TRBJ2-3; D may be TRBD1 (6 bases). Looked up from germline, CDR1 is LGHNT and CDR2 is FRNRAP. The V and J ends lost 0 bases and 3 bases respectively, with 19 bases between them. This CDR3 has 18 residues.